This record covers a single TCR beta chain. The ends were cut back, 6 bases at V and 0 bases at J, with 8 bases in the middle. CDR3 length: 13 residues. The germline CDR1 and CDR2 sequences are MDHEN and SYDVKM. Method: immunoSEQ multiplex PCR; TCRdb's copy keeps in-frame clones and lacks some. Seen here are around 48,000 clones, about 92% observed once, and the top ten hold around 0.91%. The data belong to a study of T cell changes during pregnancy in multiple sclerosis. This sequence originates from a female donor in good health, enrolled as a control in a pregnancy study. This chain connects TRBV28 to TRBJ1-1; D gene ambiguous. The sample here was CD4+ T cells from peripheral blood mononuclear cells, taken in the second trimester of pregnancy. CDR3 in DNA: TGTGCCAGCAGCGCTACAGTGAACACTGAAGCTTTCTTT. Translating it yields CASSATVNTEAFF.